Here is one TCR beta chain with its context. What it recognizes is unknown. The sample is drawn from a study of response to subunit inactivated influenza vaccine. Study-wide results and limits: Authors suggested each seasonal flu vaccination may recruit only limited numbers of new T cells.

One entry per CDR3 protein results from TCRdb running MiXCR on the RT-PCR reads. The table shows a few hundred thousand distinct CDR3 sequences, with approximately 15% occurring only once. The CDR3 has 12 amino acids. Germline V gives CDR1 DFQATT, CDR2 SNEGSKA (reference sequence). V lost 5 bases to trimming and J lost 6 bases; unmatched junction nucleotides: 6. The chain has TRBV20-1 and TRBJ2-7; TRBD2 matches at 8 bases. The clonotype was recovered from a man aged 50 or older who received an inactivated influenza vaccine. The sample here was PBMCs from blood, taken 11 to 12 days after vaccination. The CDR3 protein is CSAAGTRSEQYF. In nucleotides, the CDR3 is TGCAGTGCTGCCGGGACTAGGTCCGAGCAGTACTTC.